The 14 T cell receptor beta chains below come from one sample, sequenced in a study of blood T cell repertoires in COVID-19. Data came from immunoSEQ multiplex PCR; TCRdb stores just in-frame clones and leaves some out. The sample records 160,000 or so clones, more than 80% being singletons. The specimen was peripheral blood. The receptors originated from a woman in her sixties with COVID-19, enrolled during active disease.

The chain is built from TRBV9 and TRBJ1-2, with unresolved D. V dropped 2 bases and J dropped 7 bases, with 9 bases sitting between them. CDR3 length equals 12 residues. The germline gives CDR1 SGDLS, CDR2 YYNGEE. As DNA, the CDR3 is TGTGCCAGCAGCGTCTCCCGGGGTGGCTACACCTTC. It is translated as CASSVSRGGYTF. Full variable domain (missing parts from reference TRBV9 and TRBJ1-2): DSGVTQTPKHLITATGQRVTLRCSPRSGDLSVYWYQQSLDQGLQFLIQYYNGEERAKGNILERFSAQQFPDLHSELNLSSLELGDSALYFCASSVSRGGYTFGSGTRLTVV.

This clone was recorded at least ten times. J is TRBJ1-6 and V is TRBV5-5; the match to TRBD1 covers 8 bases. The V gene end was trimmed by 7 bases and the J gene end by 7 bases; junction bases not matched to a gene: 4. From germline, CDR1 is SGHKS and CDR2 YYEKEE (reference sequence). This CDR3 region has 13 residues. The CDR3 DNA sequence: TGTGCCAGCCAAGGACAGGGCAATTCACCCCTCCACTTT. It encodes CASQGQGNSPLHF.

This clone was detected only a few times. The genes are TRBV19 and TRBJ1-1, with D possibly being TRBD1 (5 bases). Trimming took off 5 bases at V and 4 bases at J, with 11 bases between the two ends. The CDR3 runs to 13 residues. Germline-derived CDR1 and CDR2 are LNHDA and SQIVND (reference sequence). The CDR3 region has the DNA TGTGCCAGTAGTGGCCTGGGGGGCACTGAAGCTTTCTTT. Translation gives CASSGLGGTEAFF.

The DNA for the CDR3 is TGCAGCGTTGGTCCCGGGACCGGGGAGCTGTTTTTT. Translation: CSVGPGTGELFF. The V and J genes are TRBV29-1 and TRBJ2-2, with D hard to call. Trimming left V 4 bases short and J 5 bases short, with 8 bases between. The CDR3 runs 12 residues. The germline V gene has CDR1 SQVTM and CDR2 ANQGSEA.

The V call is TRBV5-6, the J call TRBJ1-4; no definite D call. V dropped 3 bases and J dropped 5 bases, with 11 bases sitting between them. The germline V gene has CDR1 SGHDT and CDR2 YYEEEE. The CDR3 loop spans 14 amino acids. The CDR3 sequence is CASSSSGLNEKLFF. The CDR3 DNA sequence: TGTGCCAGCAGCTCCTCGGGTCTCAATGAAAAACTGTTTTTT. Supplemented by reference TRBV5-6 and TRBJ1-4, the full variable domain reads DAGVTQSPTHLIKTRGQQVTLRCSPKSGHDTVSWYQQALGQGPQFIFQYYEEEERQRGNFPDRFSGHQFPNYSSELNVNALLLGDSALYLCASSSSGLNEKLFFGSGTQLSVL.

The genes are TRBV19 and TRBJ1-4; D call uncertain. The V gene lost 9 bases and the J gene lost 3 bases, with 14 bases spanning the gap. Germline V gene sequence: CDR1 LNHDA, CDR2 SQIVND (reference sequence). This CDR3 comprises 14 residues. The CDR3 here is CASSLGQSNEKLFF. The CDR3 DNA is TGTGCCAGCTCACTTGGGCAGTCTAATGAAAAACTGTTTTTT. Filled out from reference TRBV19 and TRBJ1-4, the complete variable domain reads DGGITQSPKYLFRKEGQNVTLSCEQNLNHDAMYWYRQDPGQGLRLIYYSQIVNDFQKGDIAEGYSVSREKKESFPLTVTSAQKNPTAFYLCASSLGQSNEKLFFGSGTQLSVL.

The chain uses TRBV11-1 and TRBJ2-6, with D maybe TRBD1 (5 bases). CDR3 size: 16 residues. The germline CDR1 and CDR2 sequences are SGHAT and FQDESV (reference sequence). V lost 4 bases, J lost 4 bases, and 14 bases lay in between. The CDR3 region has the DNA TGTGCCAGCAGCTCCTATGCAGGGTCGGGGGCCAACGTCCTGACTTTC. Translated: CASSSYAGSGANVLTF.

This chain links TRBV19 with TRBJ1-2, with D perhaps TRBD1 (5 bases). Trimming removed 6 bases at V and 4 bases at J, with 15 bases between. Looked up from germline, CDR1 is LNHDA and CDR2 is SQIVND (reference sequence). The CDR3 loop spans 14 amino acids. The CDR3 region has the DNA TGTGCCAGTAGCCCCTCAGGGAGGGCCTATGGCTACACCTTC. It is translated as CASSPSGRAYGYTF.

V usage is TRBV7-9 and J usage is TRBJ1-1, with 9 positions matching TRBD1. The CDR3 totals 14 residues. Germline CDR1 is SEHNR and CDR2 is FQNEAQ (reference sequence). Trimming cost V 10 bases and J 4 bases; bases outside gene matches: 10. For the CDR3, the DNA is TGTGCCACCACCGAACAGGGGGCGGGCACTGAAGCTTTCTTT. It specifies CATTEQGAGTEAFF.

J is TRBJ1-5 and V is TRBV19; 9 bases map to TRBD1. CDR1 and CDR2 (germline): LNHDA, SQIVND (reference sequence). J gave up 4 bases and V 0 bases, and 13 bases lay outside the gene matches. There are 19 residues in the CDR3. CDR3 coding DNA: TGTGCCAGTAGTATAGATCCCGCCATAACCGGGACAGGGAATCAGCCCCAGCATTTT. The encoded protein is CASSIDPAITGTGNQPQHF.

The chain combines TRBV9 with TRBJ2-7; possibly TRBD1 for D (6 bases). Trimming left V 4 bases short and J 2 bases short, with 13 bases between. The CDR3 is 14 residues long. CDR1 is SGDLS and CDR2 is YYNGEE in the germline V gene. CDR3 protein: CASSTLTGPYEQYF. CDR3 DNA: TGTGCCAGCAGCACCTTGACAGGCCCCTACGAGCAGTACTTC.

This clone was seen a single time. This rearrangement joins TRBV12-3 or TRBV12-4 to TRBJ1-2; possibly TRBD1 for D (5 bases). Trimming took 4 bases from V and 7 from J, leaving 10 bases between them. The length of the CDR3 is 12 residues. CDR3 DNA: TGTGCCAGCAGTTGGGCAGGGCTTGGCTACACCTTC. Protein product: CASSWAGLGYTF.

V is TRBV14 and J is TRBJ2-5; 13 bases line up with TRBD2. In germline, CDR1 is SGHDN, CDR2 FVKESK. V was pared by 3 bases and J by 5 bases, with 3 bases of the junction left unmatched. This CDR3 contains 15 residues. CDR3 sequence: CASSHGLAGVETQYF. For the CDR3, the DNA is TGTGCCAGCAGCCACGGACTAGCGGGGGTGGAGACCCAGTACTTC.

This chain joins TRBV5-8 and TRBJ1-5; 7 bases are a match to TRBD1. In germline, CDR1 is SGHTS, CDR2 YDEGEE. This CDR3 has 17 residues. V was clipped by 5 bases and J by 3 bases; unmatched bases: 14. CDR3 nucleotide sequence: TGTGCCAGCAGTTTCTTCAGGTCGGACAGGTCCAATCAGCCCCAGCATTTT. Protein sequence: CASSFFRSDRSNQPQHF.